Here is one T cell receptor (beta chain) with its context. Its binding antigen is unknown. Per-nucleotide qualities are absent, and no much larger clonotype sits a single base away. The library relied on the immunoSEQ multiplex PCR assay. TCRdb mirrors the immuneACCESS table, restricted to in-frame sequences. Some clones are absent from its copies; in checked studies, under half trace to an unresolved V gene, and the reason for the others is unknown. The sample table holds 74,000 or so clones, of which approximately 91% were seen once. Jointly, the top ten make up more than 5.5% of the sample. This record comes from a study of control samples from healthy donors and cancer patients (TCRdb year 2020). CDR1 SGHTA and CDR2 FQGNSA were looked up in the germline V gene. There are 14 amino acids in the CDR3, from cysteine to phenylalanine inclusive. The sequence is cut down to CDR3 DNA, 42 bases in frame from base 1. V and J are trimmed by 5 bases and 4 bases, and the gene matches miss 5 bases of the junction.

This receptor was obtained from a man aged 50 to 59 in good health. Rearrangement joined TRBV7-2 to TRBJ1-1; the junction holds 9 bases that match TRBD1. The sequenced sample consisted of blood. The DNA sequence follows: TGTGCCAGCAGCGGGACAGGGTTCGGCACTGAAGCTTTCTTT. This yields the protein CASSGTGFGTEAFF.